This T cell receptor beta chain derives from a study of spatial heterogeneity in lung cancer. Whole-study results and caveats: In tumors, expanded intratumoral alpha and beta TCR counts tracked mutation counts.

TCRdb re-analysed the 5' RACE reads in MiXCR, keeping a single row per CDR3 protein. The sample lists 9,500 or so distinct CDR3 sequences, roughly an eighth seen once, with more than 13% in the top ten. Documented time point: sample taken at primary tumor resection. No cells were sorted before sequencing. The whole RNA sequenced was extracted from tumor, nontumor lung or frozen PBMC. This CDR3 comprises 17 residues. Germline loops: CDR1 SGHRS, CDR2 YFSETQ. J was trimmed by 10 bases and V by 3 bases; bases with no gene match: 19. The sample holds many counts of this clonotype. What it recognizes is unknown. This beta chain came through as a stray read in a library set up for alpha chains, and its size says little.

This receptor was taken from a male donor with early-stage non-small cell lung cancer. This rearrangement joins TRBV5-1 to TRBJ2-1; 7 bases fit TRBD1. The specimen comprised lung tumor tissue, sampled at surgery. The CDR3 loop is CASSWADRNHLYREQFF. The CDR3 bases are TGCGCCAGCAGCTGGGCGGACAGGAACCATCTGTACAGGGAGCAGTTCTTC. The full variable domain, its missing parts supplied by reference TRBV5-1 and TRBJ2-1, is KAGVTQTPRYLIKTRGQQVTLSCSPISGHRSVSWYQQTPGQGLQFLFEYFSETQRNKGNFPGRFSGRQFSNSRSEMNVSTLELGDSALYLCASSWADRNHLYREQFFGPGTRLTVL.